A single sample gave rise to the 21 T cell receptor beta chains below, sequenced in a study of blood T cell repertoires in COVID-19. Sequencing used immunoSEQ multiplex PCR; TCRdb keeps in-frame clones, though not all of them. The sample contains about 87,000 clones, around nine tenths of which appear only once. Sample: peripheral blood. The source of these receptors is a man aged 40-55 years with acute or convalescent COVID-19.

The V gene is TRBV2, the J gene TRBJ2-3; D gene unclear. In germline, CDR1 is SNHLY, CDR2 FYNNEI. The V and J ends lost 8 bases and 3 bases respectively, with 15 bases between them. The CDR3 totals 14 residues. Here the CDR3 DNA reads TGTGCCAGCGGCCCCTACCTAGTGACAGATACGCAGTATTTT. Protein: CASGPYLVTDTQYF.

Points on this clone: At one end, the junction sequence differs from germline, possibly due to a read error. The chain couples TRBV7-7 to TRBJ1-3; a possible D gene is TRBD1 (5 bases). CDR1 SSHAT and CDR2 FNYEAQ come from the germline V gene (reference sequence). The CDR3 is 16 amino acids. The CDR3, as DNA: TGTGCTAGCAGCTCAACTAAGACAGCGACTGGAAACACCATATATTTT. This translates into CASSSTKTATGNTIYF.

CDR3 protein: CATSRVSGELFF. The CDR3 nucleotides read TGTGCCACCAGCAGAGTCTCCGGGGAGCTGTTTTTT. The chain combines TRBV15 with TRBJ2-2; D unresolved. The V gene lost 1 base and the J gene lost 6 bases, with 3 bases spanning the gap. Looked up from germline, CDR1 is LNHNV and CDR2 is YYDKDF (reference sequence). This CDR3 has 12 residues.

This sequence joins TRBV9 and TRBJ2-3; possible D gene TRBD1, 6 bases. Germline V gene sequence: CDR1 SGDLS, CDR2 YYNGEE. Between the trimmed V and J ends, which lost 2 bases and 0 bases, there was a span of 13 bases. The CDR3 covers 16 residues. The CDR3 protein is CASSVGPDSSTDTQYF. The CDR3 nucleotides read TGTGCCAGCAGCGTGGGACCGGACAGCAGCACAGATACGCAGTATTTT.

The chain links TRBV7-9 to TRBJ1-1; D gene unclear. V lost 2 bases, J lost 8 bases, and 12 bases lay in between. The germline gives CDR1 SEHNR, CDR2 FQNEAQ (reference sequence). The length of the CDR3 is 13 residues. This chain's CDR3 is CASSLYPSSEAFF. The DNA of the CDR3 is TGTGCCAGCAGCTTATACCCCTCGAGCGAAGCTTTCTTT.

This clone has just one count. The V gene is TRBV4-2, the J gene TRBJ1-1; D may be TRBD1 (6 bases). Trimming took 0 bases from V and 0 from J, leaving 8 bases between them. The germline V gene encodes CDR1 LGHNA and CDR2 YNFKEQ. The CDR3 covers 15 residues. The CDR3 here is CASSQDQGMNTEAFF. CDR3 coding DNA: TGTGCCAGCAGCCAAGATCAGGGGATGAACACTGAAGCTTTCTTT.

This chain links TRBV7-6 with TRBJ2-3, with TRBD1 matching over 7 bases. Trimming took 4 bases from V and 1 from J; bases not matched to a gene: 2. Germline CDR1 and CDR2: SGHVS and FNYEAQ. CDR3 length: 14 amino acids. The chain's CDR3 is CASSWGTGTDTQYF. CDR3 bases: TGTGCCAGCAGCTGGGGGACAGGCACAGATACGCAGTATTTT.

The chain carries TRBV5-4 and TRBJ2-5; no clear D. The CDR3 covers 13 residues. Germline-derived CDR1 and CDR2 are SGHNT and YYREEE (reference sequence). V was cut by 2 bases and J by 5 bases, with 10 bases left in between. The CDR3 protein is CASSLGDPETQYF. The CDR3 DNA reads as TGTGCCAGCAGCTTAGGAGATCCGGAGACCCAGTACTTC.

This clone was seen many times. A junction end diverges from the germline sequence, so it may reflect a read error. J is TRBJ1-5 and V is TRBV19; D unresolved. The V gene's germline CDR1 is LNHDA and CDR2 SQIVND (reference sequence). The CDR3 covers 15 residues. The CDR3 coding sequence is TGTGCCAGTAGTGTAGAGGCAGGTTACAATCAGCCCCAGCATTTT. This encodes CASSVEAGYNQPQHF.

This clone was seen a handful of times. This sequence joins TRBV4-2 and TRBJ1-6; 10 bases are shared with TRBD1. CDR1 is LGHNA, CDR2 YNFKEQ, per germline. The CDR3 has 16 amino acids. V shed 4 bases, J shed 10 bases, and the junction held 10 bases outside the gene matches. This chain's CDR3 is CASSPPTGQGRSPLHF. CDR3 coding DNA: TGTGCCAGCAGCCCCCCAACGGGACAGGGGAGATCACCCCTCCACTTT.

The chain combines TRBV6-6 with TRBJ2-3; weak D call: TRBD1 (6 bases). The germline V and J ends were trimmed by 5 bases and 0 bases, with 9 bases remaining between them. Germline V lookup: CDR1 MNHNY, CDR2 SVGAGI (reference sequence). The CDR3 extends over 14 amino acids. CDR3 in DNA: TGTGCCAGCAGTCAGGGACAAAGCACAGATACGCAGTATTTT. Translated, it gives CASSQGQSTDTQYF.

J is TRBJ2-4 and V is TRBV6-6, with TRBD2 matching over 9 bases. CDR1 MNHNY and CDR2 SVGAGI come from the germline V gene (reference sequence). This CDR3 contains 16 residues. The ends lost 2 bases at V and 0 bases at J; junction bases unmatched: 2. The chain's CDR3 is CASSYGSGGAKNIQYF. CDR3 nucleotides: TGTGCCAGCAGTTACGGTAGCGGGGGAGCCAAAAACATTCAGTACTTC.

This CDR3 is CASTEGTSPHEQYF. The CDR3 DNA is TGTGCCAGCACAGAAGGGACTAGCCCCCACGAGCAGTACTTC. The chain is built from TRBV27 and TRBJ2-7; TRBD2 matches at 9 bases. The length of the CDR3 is 14 residues. J gave up 5 bases and V 7 bases, and 9 bases lay outside the gene matches. Germline-derived CDR1 and CDR2 are MNHEY and SMNVEV (reference sequence).

CDR3 region: CASSPGDEGYTF. CDR3 in DNA: TGTGCCAGCTCACCCGGGGATGAAGGCTACACCTTC. The chain recombines TRBV18 with TRBJ1-2; D remains ambiguous. Trimming took 3 bases from V and 8 from J, leaving 10 bases between them. The germline CDR1 and CDR2 sequences are KGHSH and LQKENI. There are 12 residues in the CDR3.

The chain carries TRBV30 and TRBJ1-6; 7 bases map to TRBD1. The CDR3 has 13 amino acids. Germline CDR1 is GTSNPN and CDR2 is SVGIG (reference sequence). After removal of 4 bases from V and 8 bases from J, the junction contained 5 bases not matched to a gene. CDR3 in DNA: TGTGCCTGGATGTGGCAGGGGGATTCACCCCTCCACTTT. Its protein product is CAWMWQGDSPLHF.

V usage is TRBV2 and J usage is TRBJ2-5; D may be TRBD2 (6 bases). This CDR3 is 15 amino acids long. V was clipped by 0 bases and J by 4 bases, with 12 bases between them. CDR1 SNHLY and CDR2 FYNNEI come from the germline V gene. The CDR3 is CASSEAPGEVETQYF. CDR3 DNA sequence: TGTGCCAGCAGTGAAGCGCCGGGGGAGGTAGAGACCCAGTACTTC.

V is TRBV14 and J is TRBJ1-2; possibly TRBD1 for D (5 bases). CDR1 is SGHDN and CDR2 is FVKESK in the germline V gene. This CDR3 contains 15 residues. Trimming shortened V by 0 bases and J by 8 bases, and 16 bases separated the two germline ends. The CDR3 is CASSQDGVGARGYTF. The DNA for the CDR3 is TGTGCCAGCAGCCAAGACGGAGTTGGGGCTAGGGGCTACACCTTC. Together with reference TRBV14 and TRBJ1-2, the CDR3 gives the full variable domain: EAGVTQFPSHSVIEKGQTVTLRCDPISGHDNLYWYRRVMGKEIKFLLHFVKESKQDESGMPNNRFLAERTGGTYSTLKVQPAELEDSGVYFCASSQDGVGARGYTFGSGTRLTVV.

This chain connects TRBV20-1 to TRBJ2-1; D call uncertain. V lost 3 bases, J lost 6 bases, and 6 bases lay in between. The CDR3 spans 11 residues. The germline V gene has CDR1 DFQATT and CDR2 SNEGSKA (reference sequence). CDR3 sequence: CSASGFNEQFF. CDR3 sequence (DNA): TGCAGTGCTAGCGGTTTCAATGAGCAGTTCTTC.

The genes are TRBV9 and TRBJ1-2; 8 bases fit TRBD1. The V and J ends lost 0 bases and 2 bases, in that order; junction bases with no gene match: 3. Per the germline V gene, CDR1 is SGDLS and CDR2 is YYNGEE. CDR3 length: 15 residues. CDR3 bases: TGTGCCAGCAGCGTAGAAGGACAGGGCAACTATGGCTACACCTTC. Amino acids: CASSVEGQGNYGYTF.

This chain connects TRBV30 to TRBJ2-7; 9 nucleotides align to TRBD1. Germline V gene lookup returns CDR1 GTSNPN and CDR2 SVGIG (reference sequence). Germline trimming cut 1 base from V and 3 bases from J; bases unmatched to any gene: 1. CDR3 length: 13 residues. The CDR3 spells CAWSGTGVYEQYF. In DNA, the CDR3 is TGTGCCTGGAGTGGGACAGGGGTCTACGAGCAGTACTTC. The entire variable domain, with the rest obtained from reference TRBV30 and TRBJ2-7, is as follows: SQTIHQWPATLVQPVGSPLSLECTVEGTSNPNLYWYRQAAGRGLQLLFYSVGIGQISSEVPQNLSASRPQDRQFILSSKKLLLSDSGFYLCAWSGTGVYEQYFGPGTRLTVT.

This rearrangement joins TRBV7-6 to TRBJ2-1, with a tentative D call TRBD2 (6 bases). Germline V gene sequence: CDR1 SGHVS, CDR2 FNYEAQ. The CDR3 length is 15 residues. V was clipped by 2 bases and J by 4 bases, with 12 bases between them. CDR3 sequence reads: CASSLPGRSYNEQFF. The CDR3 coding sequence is TGTGCCAGCAGCTTACCAGGGAGGAGTTACAATGAGCAGTTCTTC.